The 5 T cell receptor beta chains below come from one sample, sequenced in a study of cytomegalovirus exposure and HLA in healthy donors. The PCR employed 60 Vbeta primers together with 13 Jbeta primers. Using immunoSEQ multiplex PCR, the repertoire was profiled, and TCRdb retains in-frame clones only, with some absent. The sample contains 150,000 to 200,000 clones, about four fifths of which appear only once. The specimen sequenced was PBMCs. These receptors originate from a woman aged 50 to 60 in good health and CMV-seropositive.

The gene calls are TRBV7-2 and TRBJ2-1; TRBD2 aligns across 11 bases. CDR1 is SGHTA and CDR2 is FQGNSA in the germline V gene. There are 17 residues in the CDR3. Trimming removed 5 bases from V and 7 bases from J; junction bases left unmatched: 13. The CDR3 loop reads CASSSTGSGGARNEQFF. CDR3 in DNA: TGTGCCAGCAGCAGTACGGGTAGCGGGGGGGCGAGGAATGAGCAGTTCTTC.

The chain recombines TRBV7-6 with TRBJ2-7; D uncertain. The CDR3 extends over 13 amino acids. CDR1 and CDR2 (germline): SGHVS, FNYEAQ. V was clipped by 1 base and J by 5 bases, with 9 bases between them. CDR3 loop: CASSLGPLNEQYF. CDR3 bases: TGTGCCAGCAGCTTAGGGCCCCTCAACGAGCAGTACTTC.

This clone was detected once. The CDR3: CASSPPYSSTDTQYF. CDR3 coding DNA: TGTGCCAGCAGCCCCCCCTATTCAAGCACAGATACGCAGTATTTT. V usage is TRBV7-2 and J usage is TRBJ2-3; D unclear. CDR3 size: 15 residues. Germline CDR1 is SGHTA and CDR2 is FQGNSA. V dropped 5 bases and J dropped 0 bases, with 12 bases sitting between them. Full variable domain (rest looked up from reference TRBV7-2 and TRBJ2-3): GAGVSQSPSNKVTEKGKDVELRCDPISGHTALYWYRQSLGQGLEFLIYFQGNSAPDKSGLPSDRFSAERTGGSVSTLTIQRTQQEDSAVYLCASSPPYSSTDTQYFGPGTRLTVL.

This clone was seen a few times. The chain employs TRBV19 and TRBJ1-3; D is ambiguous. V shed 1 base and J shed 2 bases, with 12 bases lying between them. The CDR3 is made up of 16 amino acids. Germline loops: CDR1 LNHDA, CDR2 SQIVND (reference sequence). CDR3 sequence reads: CASSIGAATTGNTIYF. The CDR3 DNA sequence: TGTGCCAGTAGTATAGGAGCGGCTACTACTGGAAACACCATATATTTT. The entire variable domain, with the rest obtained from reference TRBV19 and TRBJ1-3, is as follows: DGGITQSPKYLFRKEGQNVTLSCEQNLNHDAMYWYRQDPGQGLRLIYYSQIVNDFQKGDIAEGYSVSREKKESFPLTVTSAQKNPTAFYLCASSIGAATTGNTIYFGEGSWLTVV.

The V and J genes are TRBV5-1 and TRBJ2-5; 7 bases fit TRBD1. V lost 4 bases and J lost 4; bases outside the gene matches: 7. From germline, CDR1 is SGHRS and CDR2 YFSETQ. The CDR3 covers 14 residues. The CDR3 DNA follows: TGCGCCAGCAGCCAAAAACAGGGGTTAGAGACCCAGTACTTC. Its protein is CASSQKQGLETQYF. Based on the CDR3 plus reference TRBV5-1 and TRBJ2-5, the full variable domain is KAGVTQTPRYLIKTRGQQVTLSCSPISGHRSVSWYQQTPGQGLQFLFEYFSETQRNKGNFPGRFSGRQFSNSRSEMNVSTLELGDSALYLCASSQKQGLETQYFGPGTRLLVL.